This record covers a single T cell receptor (beta chain). The target antigen is unknown. The data were obtained in a study of shared clonotypes between healthy human individuals. CDR3 length: 18 residues. CDR1 SGDLS and CDR2 YYNGEE come from the germline V gene. V dropped 2 bases and J dropped 0 bases, with 18 bases sitting between them. Across several immunoSEQ plates, the genomic DNA of each subset was split evenly. Method: immunoSEQ multiplex PCR; TCRdb's copy keeps in-frame clones and lacks some. Found here are fewer than 1.6 million clones, around 98.5% of them singletons; the top ten hold under 0.45%. Study-wide findings and caveats: Relative to memory subsets, naive subsets generally showed larger estimated richness. Genetic and exposure-history diversity was limited by the small donor number.

A split of CD4+ cells into CD45RA+ naive and CD45RA-negative memory subsets was performed. The sequence derives from a man aged 25-40 years in good health. Material for sequencing was naive CD4+ T cells sorted from blood. Indicated subset: CD45RA+ positively selected. V usage is TRBV9 and J usage is TRBJ2-1; the D gene is possibly TRBD1 (6 bases). The CDR3 region has the DNA TGTGCCAGCAGCGTCTCTGGGACACCTCGGAGCTCCTACAATGAGCAGTTCTTC. This codes for CASSVSGTPRSSYNEQFF.